Each of the 19 T cell receptor beta chains below was sequenced from the same sample in a study of blood T cells in healthy people across ages. Through a sample-barcoded 5' primer and a J-beta primer mix, a second PCR was run for about 6 to 11 cycles. A single record per CDR3 protein comes from TCRdb applying MiXCR to the 5' RACE reads. The sample shows 1.5 million or so distinct CDR3 sequences, around 40% of them seen only once. Sequenced input: blood. The receptors shown here come from a young woman in good health.

The table lists this clonotype with a few counts. The CDR3 is CSLRRDRADTQYF. The CDR3 coding sequence is TGCAGCTTGCGCCGGGACAGGGCAGATACGCAGTATTTT. V and J are TRBV29-1 and TRBJ2-3; 9 bases match TRBD1. The CDR3 contains 13 residues. CDR1 and CDR2 from the germline V gene are SQVTM and ANQGSEA. Trimming took 8 bases from V and 4 from J; bases not matched to a gene: 7.

Points on this clonotype: An end of the junction differs from the germline gene, which may be a read error. This chain connects TRBV7-9 to TRBJ2-5; 7 positions match TRBD2. The CDR3 contains 16 residues. CDR1 and CDR2 (germline): SEHNR, FQNEAQ (reference sequence). DNA for the CDR3: TGTGCCAGCAGCTGGGACCGCGGGACTACCAAAGAGACCCTGTACTTC. Protein: CASSWDRGTTKETLYF.

The rearrangement links TRBV19 to TRBJ2-5; unclear D gene. The J call may not be correct, given that the DNA end is closer to TRBJ2-7. CDR1 and CDR2 (germline): LNHDA, SQIVND (reference sequence). The CDR3 extends over 15 amino acids. CDR3 coding DNA: TGTGCCAGTAGTATGGACGGATCACCTTTCTACGAGCAGTACTTC. It encodes CASSMDGSPFYEQYF.

The rearrangement uses TRBV5-1 and TRBJ2-7; 8 nucleotides line up with TRBD1. The CDR3 covers 16 residues. The V and J ends lost 0 bases and 3 bases, in that order; junction bases with no gene match: 8. Looked up from germline, CDR1 is SGHRS and CDR2 is YFSETQ. This chain's CDR3 is CASSLGLGQDFYEQYF. In DNA, the CDR3 is TGCGCCAGCAGCTTGGGCCTGGGACAGGATTTCTACGAGCAGTACTTC.

The chain has TRBV29-1 and TRBJ2-7; 9 nucleotides align to TRBD1. The CDR3 is made up of 14 amino acids. Germline values: CDR1 SQVTM, CDR2 ANQGSEA. With V trimmed by 8 bases and J by 7 bases, 15 bases remained unmatched. CDR3 sequence reads: CSFTRDRVVGEQYF. In DNA, the CDR3 is TGCAGCTTCACCCGGGACAGGGTCGTTGGAGAGCAGTACTTC.

The chain recombines TRBV28 with TRBJ2-5; D perhaps matches TRBD1 (5 bases). The CDR3 spans 15 residues. V lost 5 bases and J 3 bases, leaving 16 bases between the germline ends. Germline V CDR1 and CDR2: MDHEN, SYDVKM. The CDR3 DNA reads as TGTGCCAGCAGTATCCCACAGACAGAAAAAGAGACCCAGTACTTC. Residues: CASSIPQTEKETQYF.

This clonotype turned up a few times. The chain carries TRBV29-1 and TRBJ2-2, with D perhaps TRBD2 (6 bases). Trimming pared 0 bases from V and 2 bases from J, leaving 13 bases between. The CDR3 length is 16 residues. Looked up from germline, CDR1 is SQVTM and CDR2 is ANQGSEA. CDR3 DNA sequence: TGCAGCGTTGAAGATCGGGGGACCTATAACACCGGGGAGCTGTTTTTT. Amino acids: CSVEDRGTYNTGELFF.

CDR3 amino acids: CASSQVDKNTEAFF. CDR3 sequence (DNA): TGTGCCAGCAGCCAAGTGGACAAGAACACTGAAGCTTTCTTT. The chain has TRBV4-2 and TRBJ1-1; D may be TRBD1 (5 bases). The CDR3 length is 14 residues. The V gene lost 1 base and the J gene lost 1 base, with 7 bases spanning the gap. Germline values: CDR1 LGHNA, CDR2 YNFKEQ.

The chain has TRBV12-3 or TRBV12-4 and TRBJ2-5; D is possibly TRBD2 (6 bases). The CDR3 loop spans 13 amino acids. V dropped 5 bases and J dropped 11 bases, with 18 bases sitting between them. This chain's CDR3 is CASSPTSWYEQYF. For the CDR3, the DNA is TGTGCCAGCAGTCCCACTAGCTGGTATGAGCAGTACTTC.

Note on this clonotype: At one of its ends the junction is not consistent with the germline gene, which may arise from a read error. The rearrangement uses TRBV28 and TRBJ1-2, with TRBD1 as a possible D gene (6 bases). Germline lookup yields CDR1 MDHEN and CDR2 SYDVKM. This CDR3 region has 14 residues. The CDR3 loop is CTSRQGPGGYGYTF. The CDR3 DNA reads TGTACCAGCAGGCAGGGGCCGGGGGGCTATGGCTACACCTTC.

In this sample, this clonotype turned up a few times. V is TRBV20-1 and J is TRBJ2-7; D tentatively reads TRBD1 or TRBD2 (5 bases each). CDR3 length: 14 residues. The germline CDR1 and CDR2 sequences are DFQATT and SNEGSKA (reference sequence). The V end lost 1 base, the J end lost 2 bases, and 12 bases lay between the germline ends. The CDR3 sequence: CSARAGTATYEQYF. As DNA, the CDR3 is TGCAGTGCTAGAGCCGGGACCGCAACCTACGAGCAGTACTTC.

Ten or more counts support this clonotype. The CDR3 coding sequence is TGTGCCAGCAGCCAAGGGGGTAGAGCGGGAGGAGCCAATGAGCAGTTCTTC. Its protein is CASSQGGRAGGANEQFF. This chain connects TRBV4-2 to TRBJ2-1, with 9 bases fitting TRBD2. V lost 1 base and J lost 6; bases outside the gene matches: 10. CDR3 length: 17 amino acids. Germline assignment: CDR1 LGHNA and CDR2 YNFKEQ.

The chain combines TRBV25-1 with TRBJ2-6; D remains unclear. Trimming took off 3 bases at V and 0 bases at J, with 6 bases between the two ends. The germline V gene encodes CDR1 MGHDK and CDR2 SYGVNS. The CDR3 is 15 residues long. Here the CDR3 DNA reads TGTGCCAGCAGTGAGAGTCGCTCTGGGGCCAACGTCCTGACTTTC. Amino acid sequence: CASSESRSGANVLTF.

This clonotype was recorded once. The V and J genes are TRBV29-1 and TRBJ1-1; TRBD1 matches 8 bases. J lost 5 bases, V lost 3 bases, and 5 bases had no gene match. The CDR3 sequence is 13 residues long. Germline CDR1 is SQVTM and CDR2 is ANQGSEA. The CDR3 DNA reads as TGCAGCGTTGAGACAGGGGAGGAGACTGAAGCTTTCTTT. Translating gives CSVETGEETEAFF.

V gene TRBV29-1 combines with J gene TRBJ2-5; 12 bases line up with TRBD2. The J call may be faulty, since TRBJ2-7 better matches the DNA end. Germline CDR1 SQVTM, CDR2 ANQGSEA. The CDR3 length is 14 residues. CDR3 coding DNA: TGCAGCGTCGTACAACTAGCGGGAGGTTACGAGCAGTACTTC. Amino acid sequence: CSVVQLAGGYEQYF.

The chain recombines TRBV28 with TRBJ2-7; D might be TRBD1 (6 bases). Germline V lookup: CDR1 MDHEN, CDR2 SYDVKM. This CDR3 has 16 residues. V was clipped by 5 bases and J by 3 bases, with 20 bases between them. CDR3 sequence (DNA): TGTGCCAGCAGTCCTACAGGGAGCCTGGGGCTCTACGAGCAGTACTTC. Translated, it gives CASSPTGSLGLYEQYF.

The chain uses TRBV4-3 and TRBJ1-2; D call uncertain. Between the trimmed V and J ends, which lost 4 bases and 3 bases, there was a span of 15 bases. CDR3 length: 15 amino acids. From germline, CDR1 is LGHNA and CDR2 YSLEER. The CDR3 sequence is CASSPGAAPDYGYTF. CDR3 coding DNA: TGCGCCAGCAGCCCGGGCGCCGCACCAGACTATGGCTACACCTTC.

The CDR3 here is CASRRQGSYGYTF. CDR3 bases: TGCGCCAGCAGGCGACAGGGTTCCTATGGCTACACCTTC. The chain uses TRBV10-1 and TRBJ1-2; 7 bases agree with TRBD1. Germline values: CDR1 WNHNN, CDR2 SYGVQD (reference sequence). The CDR3 sequence is 13 residues long. The ends lost 6 bases at V and 4 bases at J; junction bases unmatched: 5.

This chain joins TRBV7-9 and TRBJ2-4, with 8 bases fitting TRBD2. Germline CDR1 is SEHNR and CDR2 is FQNEAQ (reference sequence). Unmatched junction bases numbered 11, after V lost 4 bases and J lost 6 bases. This CDR3 contains 16 residues. In DNA, the CDR3 is TGTGCCAGCAGCTCACAAACAACTAGCGGTACAAACATTCAGTACTTC. Translation: CASSSQTTSGTNIQYF.